Each of the 15 T cell receptor beta chains below was sequenced from the same sample in a study of blood T cell repertoires in COVID-19. Here immunoSEQ multiplex PCR was the method, and the copy in TCRdb shows in-frame clones only, minus some. The sample has under 350,000 clones; under 90% are singletons. Sequencing used PBMCs or T cells enriched from blood (not recorded which). The receptors come from a woman aged 60-75 years who had recovered from COVID-19.

The chain employs TRBV2 and TRBJ1-1; the D gene is possibly TRBD1 (5 bases). In germline, CDR1 is SNHLY, CDR2 FYNNEI. V lost 3 bases and J lost 1, with 9 bases in between. CDR3 length: 14 residues. CDR3 bases: TGTGCCAGCAGTGAGCAGGGATCGAACACTGAAGCTTTCTTT. Translation gives CASSEQGSNTEAFF.

The J gene is TRBJ2-7, the V gene TRBV10-3; 7 bases map to TRBD2. V shed 10 bases and J 2 bases; nucleotides not matched to a gene: 2. The CDR3 contains 11 residues. Germline V CDR1 and CDR2: ENHRY, SYGVKD. DNA of the CDR3: TGTGCCACCCGGGGGGCCTACGAGCAGTACTTC. As protein: CATRGAYEQYF.

This chain joins TRBV11-3 and TRBJ2-6, with D possibly matching TRBD2 (6 bases). The CDR3 is 13 amino acids. From germline, CDR1 is SGHNT and CDR2 YENEEA. The ends were cut back, 1 base at V and 12 bases at J, with 10 bases in the middle. The CDR3 DNA reads TGTGCCAGCAGCTTAGTAGGGAGGATCGTCCTGACTTTC. Protein product: CASSLVGRIVLTF.

This clone was detected once. The chain employs TRBV2 and TRBJ2-7; 7 bases align to TRBD1. The CDR3 length is 14 residues. Germline V gene lookup returns CDR1 SNHLY and CDR2 FYNNEI. V was clipped by 6 bases and J by 2 bases; unmatched bases: 7. Written as DNA, the CDR3 is TGTGCCAGCAGCCGACAGGGTGGTGCCTACGAGCAGTACTTC. Protein product: CASSRQGGAYEQYF.

The chain recombines TRBV30 with TRBJ1-6; D is perhaps TRBD1 (6 bases). Trimming shortened V by 8 bases and J by 16 bases, and 24 bases separated the two germline ends. This CDR3 comprises 13 residues. Germline-derived CDR1 and CDR2 are GTSNPN and SVGIG (reference sequence). In DNA, the CDR3 is TGTGCCATAGGGCGAGACAGGCCGCAATCTCTCCACTTT. Protein product: CAIGRDRPQSLHF.

The chain has TRBV2 and TRBJ2-3; TRBD2 might be the D (8 bases). This CDR3 region has 16 residues. Germline CDR1 SNHLY, CDR2 FYNNEI. V lost 7 bases and J 2 bases, leaving 19 bases between the germline ends. CDR3 loop: CASTGGTRGSTDTQYF. The CDR3, as DNA: TGTGCCAGCACGGGGGGGACCAGGGGGTCCACAGATACGCAGTATTTT.

The chain is built from TRBV5-1 and TRBJ1-2, with a weak D call TRBD1 (5 bases). Per the germline V gene, CDR1 is SGHRS and CDR2 is YFSETQ. V dropped 3 bases and J dropped 6 bases, with 12 bases sitting between them. This CDR3 has 13 residues. The DNA for the CDR3 is TGCGCCAGCAGCTCTACAGGCCCCAATGGCTACACCTTC. Amino acids: CASSSTGPNGYTF.

The genes are TRBV30 and TRBJ2-7; 7 bases fit TRBD1. The CDR3 spans 11 residues. Per the germline V gene, CDR1 is GTSNPN and CDR2 is SVGIG (reference sequence). J was trimmed by 7 bases and V by 4 bases; bases with no gene match: 4. CDR3 sequence (DNA): TGTGCCTGGATTTCAGGGGGTGAGCAGTACTTC. Translation gives CAWISGGEQYF.

The chain joins TRBV23-1 to TRBJ1-2, with a tentative D call TRBD1 (5 bases). TRBV23-1 is treated as an ORF (open reading frame) with a function not yet certain. This CDR3 is built from 14 residues. Trimming left V 4 bases short and J 3 bases short, with 12 bases between. The CDR3 protein is CASSLTGDYYGYTF. In DNA form, the CDR3 reads TGCGCCAGCAGTCTAACAGGTGATTACTATGGCTACACCTTC.

This chain joins TRBV29-1 and TRBJ2-1, with 7 positions matching TRBD1. Germline lookup yields CDR1 SQVTM and CDR2 ANQGSEA. V was pared by 7 bases and J by 5 bases, with 5 bases of the junction left unmatched. The CDR3 totals 12 residues. CDR3 DNA sequence: TGCAGCGGCGGACAGGTGAACAATGAGCAGTTCTTC. Translating it yields CSGGQVNNEQFF.

This clone was seen just once. The chain combines TRBV11-2 with TRBJ2-1; D is ambiguous. The CDR3 extends over 12 amino acids. Germline-derived CDR1 and CDR2 are SGHAT and FQNNGV. V lost 2 bases and J lost 6, with 5 bases in between. The CDR3 is CASSLPSNEQFF. CDR3 nucleotides: TGTGCCAGCAGCTTACCATCCAATGAGCAGTTCTTC.

The chain recombines TRBV28 with TRBJ2-3; 8 nucleotides match TRBD2. CDR3 length: 15 amino acids. V lost 6 bases, J lost 5 bases, and 10 bases stayed unmatched. Germline V gene sequence: CDR1 MDHEN, CDR2 SYDVKM. Here the CDR3 DNA reads TGTGCCAGCAGCCAAGCGGGGGCCTCTGGAGATACGCAGTATTTT. This sequence encodes CASSQAGASGDTQYF. The full variable domain, rest sourced from reference TRBV28 and TRBJ2-3, is DVKVTQSSRYLVKRTGEKVFLECVQDMDHENMFWYRQDPGLGLRLIYFSYDVKMKEKGDIPEGYSVSREKKERFSLILESASTNQTSMYLCASSQAGASGDTQYFGPGTRLTVL.

This chain joins TRBV3-1 (or the pseudogene TRBV3-2) and TRBJ1-1, with unresolved D. Trimming took 4 bases from V and 5 from J, leaving 14 bases between them. Germline V CDR1 and CDR2: LGHDT, YNNKEL (reference sequence). This CDR3 is 14 amino acids long. CDR3 nucleotides: TGTGCCAGCAGCCCCCGGGAGGGTTTGACTGAAGCTTTCTTT. This gives the protein CASSPREGLTEAFF.

This clone has only a few counts. This chain joins TRBV11-2 and TRBJ2-7; maybe TRBD1 (5 bases). Germline lookup yields CDR1 SGHAT and CDR2 FQNNGV. V shed 1 base and J shed 1 base, with 11 bases lying between them. CDR3 size: 15 residues. The CDR3 is CASSLGQGRSYEQYF. CDR3 DNA sequence: TGTGCCAGCAGCTTAGGTCAGGGTCGGTCCTACGAGCAGTACTTC.

J is TRBJ1-2 and V is TRBV5-1; 9 nucleotides line up with TRBD1. V trimming: 5 bases; J trimming: 0 bases; junction bases outside the gene matches: 14. This CDR3 is 18 amino acids long. The germline V gene has CDR1 SGHRS and CDR2 YFSETQ. This CDR3 reads CASRLPGQGGEANYGYTF. CDR3 coding DNA: TGCGCCAGCAGACTCCCGGGACAGGGAGGAGAAGCTAACTATGGCTACACCTTC.